A single count supports the clone carrying this T cell receptor (beta chain). Its antigen is as yet unknown. PBMCs were cryopreserved, and about 1.8 micrograms of genomic DNA from them went into TCR beta libraries. The sample belongs to a study of cytotoxic CD8 clonotypes in ibrutinib-treated CLL. About the research overall: Averaging across samples gave roughly 250,000 productive templates and more than 80,000 productive rearrangements.

V dropped 0 bases and J dropped 5 bases, with 13 bases sitting between them. This CDR3 region has 15 residues. Germline values: CDR1 MNHEY, CDR2 SVGAGI. Sequencing was performed with immunoSEQ multiplex PCR; in TCRdb, only in-frame clones are kept and a portion is missing. The repertoire has 160,000 or so clones, 84% of them found once; the top ten carry 4.6%. General study results and limits: In comparison with age-matched healthy donors, baseline clonality was higher and tracked circulating CD8+ T-cell counts.

The specimen was PBMCs, collected after 24 months of ibrutinib treatment. The sequence derives from a human donor with chronic lymphocytic leukemia. V and J are TRBV6-5 and TRBJ1-1; D gene ambiguous. The CDR3 coding sequence is TGTGCCAGCAGTTACTCTCGAGGGAGGAGGACTGAAGCTTTCTTT. As protein: CASSYSRGRRTEAFF.